These 27 T cell receptor beta chains originate from one sample sequenced in a study of tumor-infiltrating lymphocytes in localized non-small cell lung cancer. Sequenced by immunoSEQ multiplex PCR; TCRdb stores in-frame clones only, minus some. The table has around 12,000 clones, approximately 80% seen once. Material for sequencing was uninvolved lung tissue not adjacent to the tumor. The receptors were sampled from a human donor with non-small cell lung cancer.

This chain links TRBV29-1 with TRBJ1-4; D call uncertain. The V end was cut by 6 bases, the J end by 0 bases, with 8 bases between. The CDR3 covers 13 residues. Germline V gene lookup returns CDR1 SQVTM and CDR2 ANQGSEA. This CDR3 is CSVGGATNEKLFF. The CDR3 DNA is TGCAGCGTGGGTGGGGCAACTAATGAAAAACTGTTTTTT. The full variable domain, with the rest looked up from reference TRBV29-1 and TRBJ1-4, is SAVISQKPSRDICQRGTSLTIQCQVDSQVTMMFWYRQQPGQSLTLIATANQGSEATYESGFVIDKFPISRPNLTFSTLTVSNMSPEDSSIYLCSVGGATNEKLFFGSGTQLSVL.

This chain uses TRBV27 with TRBJ2-3; a weak D match, TRBD2 (6 bases). From germline, CDR1 is MNHEY and CDR2 SMNVEV (reference sequence). V was cut by 3 bases and J by 0 bases, with 22 bases left in between. The CDR3 extends over 19 amino acids. The CDR3 reads CASSLRAGHGGLSTDTQYF. The CDR3 bases are TGTGCCAGCAGTTTGAGGGCGGGGCATGGGGGGTTGAGCACAGATACGCAGTATTTT.

This chain uses TRBV4-2 with TRBJ2-7, with 9 bases identical to TRBD2. Germline V CDR1 and CDR2: LGHNA, YNFKEQ. The CDR3 is 20 residues long. V lost 0 bases to trimming and J lost 6 bases; unmatched junction nucleotides: 21. CDR3 sequence: CASSQDGQGLASGGSSEQYF. The DNA for the CDR3 is TGTGCCAGCAGCCAAGATGGCCAGGGACTAGCCTCTGGGGGTTCTAGCGAGCAGTACTTC.

CDR3 residues: CASSLTYMESSYEQYF. DNA for the CDR3: TGTGCCAGCAGTTTAACATACATGGAGAGCTCCTACGAGCAGTACTTC. V is TRBV27 and J is TRBJ2-7; no firm D call. V dropped 2 bases and J dropped 0 bases, with 14 bases sitting between them. There are 16 residues in the CDR3. The V gene's germline CDR1 is MNHEY and CDR2 SMNVEV (reference sequence).

This clone was seen once. The chain joins TRBV5-1 to TRBJ2-2; 7 bases are shared with TRBD1. This CDR3 is 14 amino acids long. Looked up from germline, CDR1 is SGHRS and CDR2 is YFSETQ. After removal of 5 bases from V and 6 bases from J, the junction contained 7 bases not matched to a gene. CDR3 in amino acids: CASSPQGSPGELFF. The DNA for the CDR3 is TGCGCCAGCAGTCCACAGGGGAGTCCCGGGGAGCTGTTTTTT.

This clone occurred a few times. The J gene is TRBJ1-1, the V gene TRBV2, with D tentatively TRBD1 (6 bases). The V and J ends lost 3 bases and 10 bases respectively, with 12 bases between them. The CDR3 spans 12 residues. Germline V gene lookup returns CDR1 SNHLY and CDR2 FYNNEI. CDR3: CASSEGGLGAFF. The CDR3 DNA sequence: TGTGCCAGCAGTGAGGGGGGGCTCGGAGCTTTCTTT.

The chain has TRBV5-1 and TRBJ1-6; D gene ambiguous. CDR1 and CDR2 (germline): SGHRS, YFSETQ. Trimming stripped 2 bases from V and 5 bases from J, with 8 bases between. The length of the CDR3 is 14 residues. The CDR3 DNA is TGCGCCAGCAGCTTTAGGCCAGATAATTCACCCCTCCACTTT. Translating it yields CASSFRPDNSPLHF.

The chain employs TRBV5-1 and TRBJ1-1; no reliable D call. The CDR3 totals 15 residues. Trimming left V 2 bases short and J 1 base short, with 12 bases between. Germline CDR1 reads SGHRS; CDR2 reads YFSETQ. The CDR3 spells CASSLSSGENTEAFF. CDR3 sequence (DNA): TGCGCCAGCAGCTTATCATCTGGCGAGAACACTGAAGCTTTCTTT.

The chain employs TRBV19 and TRBJ2-3, with D possibly called TRBD1 or TRBD2 (5 bases each). Germline CDR1 reads LNHDA; CDR2 reads SQIVND (reference sequence). The CDR3 extends over 12 amino acids. Trimming pared 6 bases from V and 7 bases from J, leaving 11 bases between. The CDR3 loop reads CASRGTAHTQYF. In DNA form, the CDR3 reads TGTGCCAGTAGGGGGACCGCTCATACGCAGTATTTT.

The CDR3 reads CASSALAFSYEQYF. The CDR3 region has the DNA TGTGCCAGCAGTGCTTTGGCGTTCTCCTACGAGCAGTACTTC. The V call is TRBV6-5, the J call TRBJ2-7; no clear D gene. Germline CDR1 is MNHEY and CDR2 is SVGAGI. The CDR3 has 14 residues. The V end was cut by 5 bases, the J end by 0 bases, with 11 bases between.

V is TRBV7-2 and J is TRBJ1-1; D perhaps matches TRBD1 (5 bases). The CDR3 is 15 amino acids. V was pared by 4 bases and J by 2 bases, with 14 bases between. The germline gives CDR1 SGHTA, CDR2 FQGNSA. For the CDR3, the DNA is TGTGCCAGCAGCTCCTGGCAACAGGTAAACACTGAAGCTTTCTTT. This codes for CASSSWQQVNTEAFF.

The chain uses TRBV13 and TRBJ1-3; 7 nucleotides line up with TRBD1. CDR1 is PRHDT, CDR2 FYEKMQ, per germline (reference sequence). This CDR3 spans 14 amino acids. Germline trimming cut 3 bases from V and 1 base from J; bases unmatched to any gene: 0. This CDR3 is CASSLTGSGNTIYF. The CDR3 region has the DNA TGTGCCAGCAGCTTGACAGGGTCTGGAAACACCATATATTTT.

The chain couples TRBV5-1 to TRBJ2-7, with 7 bases aligning to TRBD2. The CDR3 runs 17 residues. The ends lost 1 base at V and 4 bases at J; junction bases unmatched: 14. Germline CDR1 reads SGHRS; CDR2 reads YFSETQ. CDR3 loop: CASSLRDASGGLYEQYF. The DNA of the CDR3 is TGCGCCAGCAGCTTGAGGGACGCGTCGGGGGGATTATACGAGCAGTACTTC.

The chain joins TRBV7-2 to TRBJ2-1; D assignment may be TRBD1 or TRBD2 (6 bases each). Germline loops: CDR1 SGHTA, CDR2 FQGNSA. V lost 5 bases to trimming and J lost 14 bases, with 13 bases between them. CDR3 length: 11 amino acids. The CDR3 loop is CASSRGDREFF. CDR3 nucleotide sequence: TGTGCCAGCAGCAGGGGGGACCGGGAGTTCTTC.

The CDR3 is CASRRTGAEQYF. In DNA form, the CDR3 reads TGTGCCAGCAGAAGGACAGGGGCCGAGCAGTACTTC. The chain links TRBV6-1 to TRBJ2-7; TRBD1 aligns across 9 bases. The CDR3 has 12 amino acids. Germline assignment: CDR1 MNHNS and CDR2 SASEGT. Trimming removed 6 bases from V and 6 bases from J; junction bases left unmatched: 3.

The V gene is TRBV2, the J gene TRBJ1-5, with TRBD1 identical over 7 bases. This CDR3 comprises 14 residues. J gave up 7 bases and V 4 bases, and 7 bases lay outside the gene matches. Germline loops: CDR1 SNHLY, CDR2 FYNNEI. The CDR3 sequence is CASSGQGWGQPQHF. The CDR3 bases are TGTGCCAGCAGTGGACAGGGTTGGGGACAGCCCCAGCATTTT.

The chain couples TRBV7-9 to TRBJ2-2, with TRBD2 as a possible D gene (6 bases). The CDR3 is 14 residues long. V lost 3 bases and J 5 bases, leaving 10 bases between the germline ends. In germline, CDR1 is SEHNR, CDR2 FQNEAQ (reference sequence). The CDR3 reads CASSFAGGTGELFF. The CDR3 nucleotides are TGTGCCAGCAGCTTCGCAGGAGGGACCGGGGAGCTGTTTTTT.

This clone was found a few times. This chain uses TRBV28 with TRBJ1-5; 8 bases line up with TRBD1. V lost 6 bases and J lost 0; bases outside the gene matches: 13. CDR1 MDHEN and CDR2 SYDVKM come from the germline V gene. The CDR3 sequence is 18 residues long. The CDR3 loop is CASRRGAGTGYSNQPQHF. CDR3 coding DNA: TGTGCCAGCAGGAGGGGCGCCGGGACAGGCTATAGCAATCAGCCCCAGCATTTT. Together with reference TRBV28 and TRBJ1-5, the CDR3 gives the full variable domain: DVKVTQSSRYLVKRTGEKVFLECVQDMDHENMFWYRQDPGLGLRLIYFSYDVKMKEKGDIPEGYSVSREKKERFSLILESASTNQTSMYLCASRRGAGTGYSNQPQHFGDGTRLSIL.

Only a few counts were recorded for this clone. This sequence joins TRBV10-3 and TRBJ1-5, with D possibly TRBD1 on 6 matching bases. The V end lost 11 bases, the J end lost 4 bases, and 18 bases lay between the germline ends. The length of the CDR3 is 14 residues. Germline CDR1 reads ENHRY; CDR2 reads SYGVKD. DNA for the CDR3: TGTGCCGCCGGGAGAGAAGGGACAAATCAGCCCCAGCATTTT. This gives the protein CAAGREGTNQPQHF.

This rearrangement joins TRBV25-1 to TRBJ1-1; TRBD1 agrees at 8 bases. In germline, CDR1 is MGHDK, CDR2 SYGVNS. The CDR3 is made up of 17 amino acids. With V trimmed by 7 bases and J by 3 bases, 16 bases remained unmatched. The CDR3 bases are TGTGCCAGCACCGCATTGCCGGGGACAGGAGACCACACTGAAGCTTTCTTT. Translated, it gives CASTALPGTGDHTEAFF.

The V and J genes are TRBV6-1 and TRBJ1-2, with D possibly being TRBD1 (6 bases). Germline values: CDR1 MNHNS, CDR2 SASEGT. This CDR3 contains 15 residues. V lost 2 bases and J 2 bases, leaving 12 bases between the germline ends. CDR3 sequence (DNA): TGTGCCAGCAGTGAACTCACAGGGCTAAACTATGGCTACACCTTC. Its translation: CASSELTGLNYGYTF.

This clone was picked up a small number of times. The rearrangement links TRBV30 to TRBJ1-2; no reliable D call. V was trimmed by 3 bases and J by 4 bases, leaving 9 bases between them. The CDR3 length is 12 residues. Germline V gives CDR1 GTSNPN, CDR2 SVGIG (reference sequence). The CDR3 loop is CAWSPGSYGYTF. In DNA form, the CDR3 reads TGTGCCTGGAGCCCAGGATCCTATGGCTACACCTTC.

Relative to its sample, this clone is medium-sized. The chain employs TRBV2 and TRBJ1-5; the D is unclear. This CDR3 has 13 residues. Germline CDR1 and CDR2: SNHLY and FYNNEI. V gave up 8 bases and J gave up 1 base, with 9 bases separating them. CDR3: CASLKESNQPQHF. In DNA form, the CDR3 reads TGTGCCAGCCTAAAGGAGAGCAATCAGCCCCAGCATTTT. The complete variable domain, with remaining parts taken from reference TRBV2 and TRBJ1-5, reads EPEVTQTPSHQVTQMGQEVILRCVPISNHLYFYWYRQILGQKVEFLVSFYNNEISEKSEIFDDQFSVERPDGSNFTLKIRSTKLEDSAMYFCASLKESNQPQHFGDGTRLSIL.

V is TRBV2 and J is TRBJ1-5; D perhaps matches TRBD1 (5 bases). This CDR3 comprises 14 residues. Germline-derived CDR1 and CDR2 are SNHLY and FYNNEI. V was clipped by 6 bases and J by 5 bases, with 14 bases between them. For the CDR3, the DNA is TGTGCCAGCAGCTCAGGGTCGAGGGATCAGCCCCAGCATTTT. Residues: CASSSGSRDQPQHF.

The chain uses TRBV4-2 and TRBJ2-1; D may be TRBD1 or TRBD2 (5 bases each). The germline V gene encodes CDR1 LGHNA and CDR2 YNFKEQ. The ends were cut back, 1 base at V and 2 bases at J, with 15 bases in the middle. The CDR3 is made up of 17 amino acids. CDR3 region: CASSQGGSTGPYNEQFF. The CDR3 nucleotides read TGTGCCAGCAGCCAAGGGGGGAGTACGGGACCCTACAATGAGCAGTTCTTC.

Points on this clone: Sequence at one end of the junction differs from germline and may be a read error. J is TRBJ2-1 and V is TRBV7-7; D is tentatively TRBD1 or TRBD2 (6 bases each). Germline V lookup: CDR1 SSHAT, CDR2 FNYEAQ (reference sequence). This CDR3 region has 13 residues. DNA of the CDR3: TGTGCTAGCAGCTTAGGAGGGGGCAATGAGCAGTTCTTC. Protein sequence: CASSLGGGNEQFF.

The chain's CDR3 is CASSLGGGGSYNEQFF. The CDR3 DNA reads as TGTGCCAGCAGTTTAGGAGGGGGGGGATCCTACAATGAGCAGTTCTTC. This rearrangement joins TRBV6-4 to TRBJ2-1; weak D call: TRBD2 (7 bases). This CDR3 is 16 amino acids long. V lost 5 bases to trimming and J lost 1 base, with 15 bases between them. Per germline, CDR1 MRHNA and CDR2 SNTAGT.